The rows below give T cell receptor beta chains drawn from one sample of a study of OX40 agonist ivuxolimab in advanced cancers. Here immunoSEQ multiplex PCR was the method, and the copy in TCRdb shows in-frame clones only, minus some. The table lists about 67,000 clones, over 80% of them singletons. This specimen consisted of CD4+ or CD8+ T cells sorted from blood, obtained in a trial of the OX40 agonist ivuxolimab. The origin of the receptors is an adult with an advanced solid tumor such as melanoma, head and neck, liver or kidney cancer. Both conserved end residues are part of each CDR3. Fields, in order: CDR3 protein, CDR3 DNA, V gene, D gene, clone size, J gene. A D gene is named only where the DNA matches it firmly. Size is omitted from some rows. Given values are once, few, many or a class for expanded clones.

CDR3 protein: CASRRSQPSGELFF
CDR3 DNA: TGTGCCAGCAGAAGGTCACAGCCTTCCGGGGAGCTGTTTTTT
V gene: TRBV28
D gene: NA
clone size: NA
J gene: TRBJ2-2

CDR3 protein: CASSPGQGWDNEQFF
CDR3 DNA: TGTGCCAGCAGTCCGGGACAGGGGTGGGACAATGAGCAGTTCTTC
V gene: TRBV11-2
D gene: TRBD1
clone size: NA
J gene: TRBJ2-1

CDR3 protein: CASSPQELRQGLSYNEQFF
CDR3 DNA: TGTGCCAGCTCACCGCAAGAGTTAAGACAGGGCCTATCCTACAATGAGCAGTTCTTC
V gene: TRBV18
D gene: TRBD1
clone size: NA
J gene: TRBJ2-1

CDR3 protein: CASSQGTEGTYEQYF
CDR3 DNA: TGTGCCAGCAGCCAAGGGACAGAAGGCACCTACGAGCAGTACTTC
V gene: TRBV7-6
D gene: TRBD1
clone size: NA
J gene: TRBJ2-7

CDR3 protein: CASSIGQGGEKLFF
CDR3 DNA: TGCGCCAGCAGCATCGGACAGGGGGGAGAAAAACTGTTTTTT
V gene: TRBV5-1
D gene: TRBD1
clone size: NA
J gene: TRBJ1-4

CDR3 protein: CSARDPYEQYF
CDR3 DNA: TGCAGTGCTAGAGACCCATACGAGCAGTACTTC
V gene: TRBV20-1
D gene: NA
clone size: NA
J gene: TRBJ2-7

CDR3 protein: CASTSGYQETQYF
CDR3 DNA: TGTGCCAGCACTAGCGGTTACCAAGAGACCCAGTACTTC
V gene: TRBV7-2
D gene: TRBD2
clone size: NA
J gene: TRBJ2-5

CDR3 protein: CASSPGAGELFF
CDR3 DNA: TGTGCCAGCAGCCCAGGAGCCGGGGAGCTGTTTTTT
V gene: TRBV7-3
D gene: NA
clone size: NA
J gene: TRBJ2-2

CDR3 protein: CASSIRRGNTEAFF
CDR3 DNA: TGTGCCAGCAGCATCCGCAGGGGGAACACTGAAGCTTTCTTT
V gene: TRBV5-4
D gene: NA
clone size: NA
J gene: TRBJ1-1

CDR3 protein: CASSVQDTEAFF
CDR3 DNA: TGTGCCAGCAGCGTACAAGACACTGAAGCTTTCTTT
V gene: TRBV9
D gene: NA
clone size: few
J gene: TRBJ1-1

CDR3 protein: CASSAAVAYEQYF
CDR3 DNA: TGTGCCAGCAGCGCGGCGGTAGCCTACGAGCAGTACTTC
V gene: TRBV7-9
D gene: NA
clone size: few
J gene: TRBJ2-7

CDR3 protein: CASSTSQGGKAFF
CDR3 DNA: NA
V gene: TRBV7-9
D gene: NA
clone size: NA
J gene: TRBJ1-1

CDR3 protein: CASSSPDFLNTEAFF
CDR3 DNA: TGTGCCAGCAGCTCCCCGGACTTTTTAAACACTGAAGCTTTCTTT
V gene: TRBV5-5
D gene: NA
clone size: NA
J gene: TRBJ1-1

CDR3 protein: CASSQDYVTAGFYGYTF
CDR3 DNA: TGTGCCAGCAGCCAAGATTATGTTACGGCAGGTTTTTATGGCTACACCTTC
V gene: TRBV14
D gene: NA
clone size: NA
J gene: TRBJ1-2

CDR3 protein: CASSLGQGPLHF
CDR3 DNA: TGTGCCAGCAGTTTAGGACAGGGGCCCCTCCACTTT
V gene: TRBV28
D gene: TRBD1
clone size: few
J gene: TRBJ1-6

CDR3 protein: CACPIGDPWLSEQFF
CDR3 DNA: TGTGCCTGCCCAATAGGGGACCCGTGGTTAAGTGAGCAGTTCTTC
V gene: TRBV30
D gene: NA
clone size: NA
J gene: TRBJ2-1

CDR3 protein: CASSRPGGLNEKLFF
CDR3 DNA: TGTGCCAGCAGTCGCCCTGGAGGGTTGAATGAAAAACTGTTTTTT
V gene: TRBV28
D gene: NA
clone size: NA
J gene: TRBJ1-4

CDR3 protein: CAIQSGSASYEQYF
CDR3 DNA: TGTGCCATCCAGAGCGGGAGTGCGTCCTACGAGCAGTACTTC
V gene: TRBV10-3
D gene: TRBD2
clone size: NA
J gene: TRBJ2-7

CDR3 protein: CASSIGGGALNQPQHF
CDR3 DNA: TGTGCCAGTAGTATAGGAGGGGGGGCCCTCAATCAGCCCCAGCATTTT
V gene: TRBV19
D gene: NA
clone size: once
J gene: TRBJ1-5

CDR3 protein: CASSADLTGELFF
CDR3 DNA: TGTGCCAGCTCAGCAGACCTCACCGGGGAGCTGTTTTTT
V gene: TRBV18
D gene: NA
clone size: NA
J gene: TRBJ2-2

CDR3 protein: CASRGTGGLPSSYEQYF
CDR3 DNA: TGTGCCAGCAGGGGGACAGGGGGCCTTCCCAGCTCCTACGAGCAGTACTTC
V gene: TRBV2
D gene: TRBD1
clone size: NA
J gene: TRBJ2-7

CDR3 protein: CASSFGGGTYNEQFF
CDR3 DNA: TGCGCCAGCAGCTTTGGCGGGGGGACCTACAATGAGCAGTTCTTC
V gene: TRBV5-1
D gene: TRBD2
clone size: NA
J gene: TRBJ2-1

CDR3 protein: CASSLSQANTEAFF
CDR3 DNA: TGTGCCAGCAGCTTGTCTCAAGCAAACACTGAAGCTTTCTTT
V gene: TRBV11-3
D gene: NA
clone size: NA
J gene: TRBJ1-1

CDR3 protein: CASSIWTENEKLFF
CDR3 DNA: TGTGCCAGTAGTATTTGGACAGAAAATGAAAAACTGTTTTTT
V gene: TRBV19
D gene: NA
clone size: NA
J gene: TRBJ1-4

CDR3 protein: CASSPPEYEQFF
CDR3 DNA: TGTGCCAGCAGCCCTCCAGAGTATGAGCAGTTCTTC
V gene: TRBV7-9
D gene: NA
clone size: NA
J gene: TRBJ2-1

CDR3 protein: CAWGLAVYEQYF
CDR3 DNA: TGTGCCTGGGGACTAGCGGTCTACGAGCAGTACTTC
V gene: TRBV30
D gene: TRBD2
clone size: NA
J gene: TRBJ2-7

CDR3 protein: CASKRGPSTDTQYF
CDR3 DNA: TGTGCCAGCAAGCGGGGGCCGAGCACAGATACGCAGTATTTT
V gene: TRBV7-2
D gene: TRBD2
clone size: few
J gene: TRBJ2-3

CDR3 protein: CASRGGTSGRTDTQYF
CDR3 DNA: TGTGCCAGCAGGGGGGGGACTAGCGGGAGGACAGATACGCAGTATTTT
V gene: TRBV7-8
D gene: TRBD2
clone size: NA
J gene: TRBJ2-3

CDR3 protein: CASSPLDRDDTEAFF
CDR3 DNA: TGTGCCAGCAGTCCGTTGGACAGGGACGACACTGAAGCTTTCTTT
V gene: TRBV27
D gene: TRBD1
clone size: few
J gene: TRBJ1-1

CDR3 protein: CASPVPPPLAGALEYEQYF
CDR3 DNA: TGTGCCAGCCCAGTTCCCCCCCCTCTAGCGGGGGCCTTGGAATACGAGCAGTACTTC
V gene: TRBV28
D gene: TRBD2
clone size: NA
J gene: TRBJ2-7

CDR3 protein: CTGRLNTEAFF
CDR3 DNA: TGCACGGGACGGTTGAACACTGAAGCTTTCTTT
V gene: TRBV29-1
D gene: NA
clone size: NA
J gene: TRBJ1-1

CDR3 protein: CAWSGGSNQPQHF
CDR3 DNA: TGTGCCTGGAGTGGGGGGAGCAATCAGCCCCAGCATTTT
V gene: TRBV30
D gene: NA
clone size: NA
J gene: TRBJ1-5

CDR3 protein: CSTKTSGGAREQFF
CDR3 DNA: TGCAGCACGAAGACTAGCGGGGGGGCCCGGGAGCAGTTCTTC
V gene: TRBV29-1
D gene: TRBD2
clone size: NA
J gene: TRBJ2-1

CDR3 protein: CASSSGLAGAGADTQYF
CDR3 DNA: TGTGCCAGCTCATCGGGACTAGCGGGAGCTGGTGCAGATACGCAGTATTTT
V gene: TRBV18
D gene: TRBD2
clone size: NA
J gene: TRBJ2-3

CDR3 protein: CASRTSGGRADTQYF
CDR3 DNA: TGTGCCAGCAGAACTAGCGGGGGGCGGGCAGATACGCAGTATTTT
V gene: TRBV2
D gene: TRBD2
clone size: NA
J gene: TRBJ2-3

CDR3 protein: CASSPGPGRGATDTQYF
CDR3 DNA: TGTGCCAGCAGTCCCGGCCCAGGGCGGGGGGCCACAGATACGCAGTATTTT
V gene: TRBV7-2
D gene: TRBD2
clone size: NA
J gene: TRBJ2-3